The 23 T cell receptor beta chains listed next were all sequenced from one sample in a study of Graves' ophthalmopathy and Graves' hyperthyroidism. RNA transcripts were the template, and TCR beta CDR3 regions were amplified from them. RT-PCR with HTBI primers came first, then second-round multiplex PCR. TCRdb redid the calling of the multiplex PCR reads with MiXCR, one entry per CDR3 protein. The sample lists just over 600,000 distinct CDR3 sequences, about 20% occurring once. The sample was peripheral blood. Source of these receptors: a woman in her late teens or twenties with stable Graves' hyperthyroidism. Some clones in this sample may be carry-over from other donors' samples.

Points on this clonotype: This sequence may be a read error, since a much larger clone differs from it by one base. V gene TRBV6-1 combines with J gene TRBJ2-7; possibly TRBD1 or TRBD2 for D (5 bases each). V lost 1 base to trimming and J lost 6 bases, with 16 bases between them. Per the germline V gene, CDR1 is MNHNS and CDR2 is SASEGT. CDR3 length: 15 residues. The CDR3 sequence is CASSEGPRAGSEQYF. DNA for the CDR3: TGTGCCAGCAGTGAAGGGCCCCGGGCAGGGAGCGAGCAGTACTTC.

This clonotype has a count of ten or more. The rearrangement uses TRBV10-3 and TRBJ2-7; 7 nucleotides agree with TRBD1. Per the germline V gene, CDR1 is ENHRY and CDR2 is SYGVKD. The length of the CDR3 is 12 residues. Unmatched junction bases numbered 6, after V lost 7 bases and J lost 6 bases. The DNA for the CDR3 is TGTGCCATCACCCGTAACAGGGGCGAGCAGTACTTC. This encodes CAITRNRGEQYF.

This clonotype came up many times. The chain is built from TRBV28 and TRBJ2-4; D not resolved. In germline, CDR1 is MDHEN, CDR2 SYDVKM. This CDR3 region has 12 residues. V was shortened by 5 bases and J by 1 base, with 3 bases between the two germline ends. The CDR3 spells CASSGAKNIQYF. In DNA form, the CDR3 reads TGTGCCAGCAGTGGCGCCAAAAACATTCAGTACTTC.

This clonotype came up many times. CDR3 bases: TGCGCCAGCAGTGTGTTCCTCTACTATGGCTACACCTTC. The encoded protein is CASSVFLYYGYTF. This rearrangement joins TRBV10-1 to TRBJ1-2, with D unresolved. CDR3 length: 13 residues. Germline CDR1 WNHNN, CDR2 SYGVQD (reference sequence). V dropped 4 bases and J dropped 3 bases, with 9 bases sitting between them.

Ten or more counts support this clonotype. DNA of the CDR3: TGTGCCAGCAGCGGGACAGGGTTTGGCTACACCTTC. It codes for CASSGTGFGYTF. The rearrangement uses TRBV7-9 and TRBJ1-2; TRBD1 matches at 9 bases. The CDR3 has 12 amino acids. Germline V gene lookup returns CDR1 SEHNR and CDR2 FQNEAQ (reference sequence). With V trimmed by 5 bases and J by 7 bases, 2 bases remained unmatched.

This clonotype appeared many times. The chain has TRBV7-8 and TRBJ2-5; possible D gene TRBD2, 7 bases. Germline V gene data show CDR1 as SGHVS and CDR2 as FQNEAQ. The CDR3 loop spans 14 amino acids. Trimming removed 5 bases at V and 5 bases at J, with 15 bases between. CDR3 loop: CASSAPGGEETQYF. The CDR3 coding sequence is TGTGCCAGCAGCGCCCCGGGGGGCGAGGAGACCCAGTACTTC.

The sample holds a few counts of this clonotype. The J gene is TRBJ1-2, the V gene TRBV6-1, with unresolved D. There are 12 residues in the CDR3. V lost 9 bases to trimming and J lost 2 bases, with 10 bases between them. The germline gives CDR1 MNHNS, CDR2 SASEGT. The CDR3 DNA is TGTGCCAGTCGTCGAGAGAACTATGGCTACACCTTC. The encoded protein is CASRRENYGYTF.

This clonotype was detected many times. The chain carries TRBV7-6 and TRBJ1-1; D unclear. Trimming left V 4 bases short and J 4 bases short, with 10 bases between. This CDR3 region has 13 residues. Germline V lookup: CDR1 SGHVS, CDR2 FNYEAQ. CDR3 in amino acids: CASSSGESTEAFF. The CDR3 coding sequence is TGTGCCAGCAGCTCCGGGGAAAGCACTGAAGCTTTCTTT.

This clonotype was observed at least ten times. The chain has TRBV12-3 or TRBV12-4 and TRBJ2-5; 8 nucleotides match TRBD2. The V gene end was trimmed by 5 bases and the J gene end by 4 bases; junction bases not matched to a gene: 3. The CDR3 has 13 amino acids. The CDR3 region is CASSRAGGETQYF. CDR3 coding DNA: TGTGCCAGCAGTAGGGCGGGGGGAGAGACCCAGTACTTC.

In its sample, this clonotype was seen a few times. The V call is TRBV20-1, the J call TRBJ2-7, with TRBD1 identical over 9 bases. After removal of 3 bases from V and 3 bases from J, the junction contained 6 bases not matched to a gene. Germline V gene lookup returns CDR1 DFQATT and CDR2 SNEGSKA (reference sequence). The CDR3 loop spans 14 amino acids. CDR3 nucleotides: TGCAGTGCTAGGGCCGGGACAGGGATCTACGAGCAGTACTTC. It encodes CSARAGTGIYEQYF.

This clonotype was picked up many times. J is TRBJ2-5 and V is TRBV12-3 or TRBV12-4, with TRBD1 identical over 7 bases. With V trimmed by 6 bases and J by 0 bases, 10 bases remained unmatched. This CDR3 contains 16 residues. As DNA, the CDR3 is TGTGCCAGCAGCACAACACAGGGGTGGGACCAAGAGACCCAGTACTTC. This codes for CASSTTQGWDQETQYF.

This clonotype was detected only a few times. The chain has TRBV5-1 and TRBJ2-6; 8 nucleotides line up with TRBD1. J lost 2 bases, V lost 4 bases, and 2 bases had no gene match. The germline V gene has CDR1 SGHRS and CDR2 YFSETQ. The CDR3 is 15 amino acids. This chain's CDR3 is CASSGDRTGANVLTF. The CDR3 region has the DNA TGCGCCAGCAGCGGGGACAGGACTGGGGCCAACGTCCTGACTTTC.

The chain couples TRBV28 to TRBJ1-5; D is ambiguous. With 2 bases removed from V and 1 base from J, the gap between germline ends came to 9 bases. This CDR3 has 15 residues. Per germline, CDR1 MDHEN and CDR2 SYDVKM. The CDR3 is CASSLRLGSNQPQHF. CDR3 nucleotide sequence: TGTGCCAGCAGTTTACGTTTGGGGAGCAATCAGCCCCAGCATTTT.

This clonotype has more than one count but fewer than ten. A much larger clone sits a single nucleotide away, making a read error possible. CDR3 loop: CASSERTSGQETKYF. The CDR3 DNA follows: TGTGCCAGCAGTGAGCGGACTAGCGGACAAGAGACCAAGTACTTC. The chain is built from TRBV2 and TRBJ2-5; 10 bases map to TRBD2. CDR3 length: 15 amino acids. Germline V lookup: CDR1 SNHLY, CDR2 FYNNEI.

This clonotype was seen repeatedly, ten times or more. The J gene is TRBJ1-2, the V gene TRBV29-1, with TRBD1 identical over 7 bases. V trimming: 6 bases; J trimming: 6 bases; junction bases outside the gene matches: 4. The CDR3 has 11 amino acids. Germline V gene sequence: CDR1 SQVTM, CDR2 ANQGSEA. CDR3 bases: TGCAGCGTGACGACAGGGAATGGCTACACCTTC. Translating it yields CSVTTGNGYTF.

The table lists this clonotype with many counts. The rearrangement uses TRBV19 and TRBJ1-1; D perhaps matches TRBD1 (6 bases). This CDR3 has 12 residues. Trimming shortened V by 9 bases and J by 1 base, and 9 bases separated the two germline ends. Germline V gene sequence: CDR1 LNHDA, CDR2 SQIVND (reference sequence). The CDR3 loop is CASSRGNTEAFF. Here the CDR3 DNA reads TGTGCCAGCAGCAGGGGGAACACTGAAGCTTTCTTT.

This clonotype has a count of ten or more. This chain uses TRBV7-8 with TRBJ2-7; 7 bases line up with TRBD2. There are 14 residues in the CDR3. V shed 3 bases and J 7 bases; nucleotides not matched to a gene: 9. Germline V gene data show CDR1 as SGHVS and CDR2 as FQNEAQ. The CDR3 sequence: CASSFPGGRGEQYF. CDR3 DNA: TGTGCCAGCAGCTTTCCGGGAGGCCGAGGAGAGCAGTACTTC.

The rearrangement uses TRBV6-1 and TRBJ1-1; the D is unclear. V was clipped by 10 bases and J by 1 base, with 13 bases between them. Germline-derived CDR1 and CDR2 are MNHNS and SASEGT. This CDR3 has 13 amino acids. CDR3 amino acids: CATQIRGNTEAFF. CDR3 DNA sequence: TGTGCCACCCAGATTCGGGGGAACACTGAAGCTTTCTTT.

The gene calls are TRBV6-2 or TRBV6-3 and TRBJ1-6; a weak D match, TRBD1 (5 bases). Looked up from germline, CDR1 is MNHEY and CDR2 is SVGEGT. The V end was cut by 2 bases, the J end by 6 bases, with 11 bases between. CDR3 length equals 15 residues. In DNA, the CDR3 is TGTGCCAGCAGTTACACGGGACGGACTAATTCACCCCTCCACTTT. Translated: CASSYTGRTNSPLHF.

This clonotype was seen repeatedly, ten times or more. The V and J genes are TRBV2 and TRBJ1-1; TRBD1 agrees at 7 bases. The CDR3 is made up of 14 amino acids. V lost 11 bases and J lost 1; bases outside the gene matches: 10. The V gene's germline CDR1 is SNHLY and CDR2 FYNNEI. The chain's CDR3 is CARPPHRGNTEAFF. The CDR3 DNA sequence: TGTGCCCGTCCCCCTCACAGGGGGAACACTGAAGCTTTCTTT.

This clonotype was seen ten or more times. The V gene is TRBV12-3 or TRBV12-4, the J gene TRBJ1-2, with D hard to call. Trimming took off 6 bases at V and 6 bases at J, with 17 bases between the two ends. The CDR3 loop spans 14 amino acids. CDR3 sequence reads: CASSLGPGKDGYTF. In nucleotides, the CDR3 is TGTGCCAGCAGCCTTGGGCCGGGAAAAGATGGCTACACCTTC.

For the CDR3, the DNA is TGTGCCAGCAGCCCGGACAGTAACCAAGAGACCCAGTACTTC. Translated, it gives CASSPDSNQETQYF. The chain links TRBV11-3 to TRBJ2-5; D perhaps matches TRBD1 (6 bases). CDR1 is SGHNT and CDR2 is YENEEA in the germline V gene. The CDR3 consists of 14 residues. V lost 5 bases, J lost 0 bases, and 10 bases lay in between. Variable domain in full (rest from reference TRBV11-3 and TRBJ2-5): EAGVVQSPRYKIIEKKQPVAFWCNPISGHNTLYWYLQNLGQGPELLIRYENEEAVDDSQLPKDRFSAERLKGVDSTLKIQPAELGDSAVYLCASSPDSNQETQYFGPGTRLLVL.

This clonotype has ten or more counts. This chain connects TRBV6-1 to TRBJ2-7, with D possibly called TRBD1 or TRBD2 (5 bases each). V lost 6 bases, J lost 1 base, and 16 bases lay in between. CDR1 and CDR2 (germline): MNHNS, SASEGT. CDR3 length equals 15 residues. CDR3 sequence: CASRAYTGPSYEQYF. The CDR3 nucleotides are TGTGCCAGCAGGGCTTACACGGGGCCATCCTACGAGCAGTACTTC.